These 17 T cell receptor beta chains were sequenced from one sample in a study of shared clonotypes between healthy human individuals. The method was immunoSEQ multiplex PCR; TCRdb's version includes in-frame clones alone and lacks a portion of them. The table records some 980,000 clones, approximately 80% of them present only once. Sequencing was performed on memory CD4+ T cells sorted from blood. Indicated subset: CD45RA-negative fraction. Receptors originate from a man between 18 and 29 years old in good health.

The chain is built from TRBV6-5 and TRBJ1-2; the match to TRBD1 covers 10 bases. The length of the CDR3 is 14 residues. From germline, CDR1 is MNHEY and CDR2 SVGAGI. V shed 6 bases and J 8 bases; nucleotides not matched to a gene: 9. CDR3 amino acids: CASSDRQGAEGYTF. The CDR3 region has the DNA TGTGCCAGCAGCGATAGACAGGGGGCCGAGGGCTACACCTTC.

The chain has TRBV18 and TRBJ1-2; 7 nucleotides align to TRBD1. With 2 bases clipped from V and 4 bases from J, the junction kept 7 bases outside the gene matches. This CDR3 is 15 amino acids long. Germline V gene data show CDR1 as KGHSH and CDR2 as LQKENI. The CDR3 sequence is CASSPFSTGTYGYTF. The CDR3 bases are TGTGCCAGCTCACCATTTTCGACAGGGACCTATGGCTACACCTTC.

The genes are TRBV5-1 and TRBJ1-5, with TRBD1 matching 7 bases. The CDR3 runs to 16 residues. Germline CDR1 SGHRS, CDR2 YFSETQ. The V and J ends lost 4 bases and 0 bases, in that order; junction bases with no gene match: 7. Written as DNA, the CDR3 is TGCGCCAGCAGCCCAGGGGGGACATCTAGCAATCAGCCCCAGCATTTT. Amino acid sequence: CASSPGGTSSNQPQHF.

The CDR3 reads CASSSGQGGHNEQFF. CDR3 coding DNA: TGTGCCAGCAGCTCCGGACAGGGGGGCCACAATGAGCAGTTCTTC. V gene TRBV5-8 combines with J gene TRBJ2-1; the match to TRBD1 covers 10 bases. CDR1 SGHTS and CDR2 YDEGEE come from the germline V gene. The V gene end was trimmed by 3 bases and the J gene end by 5 bases; junction bases not matched to a gene: 5. This CDR3 comprises 15 residues.

The chain recombines TRBV2 with TRBJ2-1; TRBD2 agrees at 7 bases. CDR1 is SNHLY, CDR2 FYNNEI, per germline. There are 13 residues in the CDR3. Trimming cost V 7 bases and J 4 bases; bases outside gene matches: 4. CDR3 bases: TGTGCCAGCATCCTAGCGGAATACAATGAGCAGTTCTTC. Protein sequence: CASILAEYNEQFF.

This rearrangement joins TRBV28 to TRBJ1-6, with 9 bases identical to TRBD1. Losses at the gene ends were 5 bases for V and 10 bases for J; bases not matched to a gene: 6. CDR1 is MDHEN, CDR2 SYDVKM, per germline. The CDR3 has 14 amino acids. The CDR3 reads CASSMTGGRSPLHF. The CDR3 nucleotides are TGTGCCAGCAGTATGACAGGGGGAAGGTCACCCCTCCACTTT.

This sequence joins TRBV11-2 and TRBJ2-7; 8 bases align to TRBD1. V shed 1 base and J 0 bases; nucleotides not matched to a gene: 8. Germline assignment: CDR1 SGHAT and CDR2 FQNNGV. This CDR3 is 17 amino acids long. The CDR3 region has the DNA TGTGCCAGCAGCTTAGTTCTCCAGACAGGGGTCTCCTACGAGCAGTACTTC. Translated, it gives CASSLVLQTGVSYEQYF.

The V gene is TRBV7-6, the J gene TRBJ1-1; D remains ambiguous. The germline V gene encodes CDR1 SGHVS and CDR2 FNYEAQ. V shed 0 bases and J shed 1 base, with 6 bases lying between them. The CDR3 spans 14 residues. In nucleotides, the CDR3 is TGTGCCAGCAGCTTAGCTCCAGGGAACACTGAAGCTTTCTTT. Encoded protein: CASSLAPGNTEAFF.

The rearrangement joins TRBV30 to TRBJ1-4; D unresolved. With 0 bases removed from V and 8 bases from J, the gap between germline ends came to 10 bases. Germline-derived CDR1 and CDR2 are GTSNPN and SVGIG (reference sequence). The CDR3 runs to 13 residues. In DNA form, the CDR3 reads TGTGCCTGGAGTGTGCGGGCTGAGGAAAAACTGTTTTTT. This translates into CAWSVRAEEKLFF.

At least ten counts were recorded for this clone. This chain uses TRBV11-2 with TRBJ1-6; D is undetermined. From germline, CDR1 is SGHAT and CDR2 FQNNGV. Trimming took off 2 bases at V and 10 bases at J, with 9 bases between the two ends. CDR3 length: 13 amino acids. The CDR3: CASSLQSPSPLHF. In DNA, the CDR3 is TGTGCCAGCAGCTTACAGTCCCCATCACCCCTCCACTTT.

The chain carries TRBV5-5 and TRBJ1-2; tentative D call: TRBD1 (5 bases). The CDR3 contains 14 residues. CDR1 and CDR2 from the germline V gene are SGHKS and YYEKEE (reference sequence). V was shortened by 4 bases and J by 5 bases, with 15 bases between the two germline ends. The DNA of the CDR3 is TGTGCCAGCAGCGCCGCCGGACACCCATATGGCTACACCTTC. This codes for CASSAAGHPYGYTF.

This chain joins TRBV12-5 and TRBJ2-2; D unresolved. Germline V lookup: CDR1 LGHNT, CDR2 FRNRAP. The CDR3 totals 13 residues. V lost 0 bases to trimming and J lost 6 bases, with 5 bases between them. CDR3 amino acids: CASGLVPPGELFF. CDR3 DNA: TGTGCTAGTGGTTTGGTGCCTCCCGGGGAGCTGTTTTTT.

The chain couples TRBV11-2 to TRBJ2-7, with D perhaps being TRBD1 or TRBD2 (6 bases each). The V gene's germline CDR1 is SGHAT and CDR2 FQNNGV. Trimming removed 4 bases from V and 5 bases from J, with 12 bases in between. The CDR3 covers 13 residues. The CDR3 here is CASSWLGGNEQYF. CDR3 coding DNA: TGTGCCAGCAGCTGGCTCGGGGGCAACGAGCAGTACTTC.

This chain connects TRBV5-4 to TRBJ1-3, with D unclear. Trimming left V 1 base short and J 6 bases short, with 5 bases between. CDR1 and CDR2 from the germline V gene are SGHNT and YYREEE (reference sequence). The CDR3 extends over 12 amino acids. Here the CDR3 reads CASSLNENTIYF. In nucleotides, the CDR3 is TGTGCCAGCAGCTTGAATGAAAACACCATATATTTT.

The chain has TRBV27 and TRBJ2-2; no reliable D call. Per the germline V gene, CDR1 is MNHEY and CDR2 is SMNVEV (reference sequence). Trimming cost V 6 bases and J 7 bases, with 18 bases left between them. There are 15 residues in the CDR3. The CDR3 nucleotides are TGTGCCAGCAGACTCAACCCCGGTTTGGTCGGGGAGCTGTTTTTT. Protein sequence: CASRLNPGLVGELFF.

The chain has TRBV4-3 and TRBJ2-7; 7 bases are shared with TRBD1. The CDR3 has 17 amino acids. Germline V CDR1 and CDR2: LGHNA, YSLEER. The V and J ends lost 0 bases and 4 bases, in that order; junction bases with no gene match: 12. The DNA of the CDR3 is TGCGCCAGCAGCCAAGAGACAGGGAGTATGGGGATATACGAGCAGTACTTC. Its translation: CASSQETGSMGIYEQYF.

The chain employs TRBV6-1 and TRBJ2-5; 9 bases are a match to TRBD1. Near its end, the DNA agrees better with TRBJ2-7, so the J call may be wrong. CDR3 length: 13 residues. Germline CDR1 and CDR2: MNHNS and SASEGT. The CDR3 nucleotides read TGTGCCAGCAGTGGGACAGGGGTCGGCGAGCAGTACTTC. Translated: CASSGTGVGEQYF.